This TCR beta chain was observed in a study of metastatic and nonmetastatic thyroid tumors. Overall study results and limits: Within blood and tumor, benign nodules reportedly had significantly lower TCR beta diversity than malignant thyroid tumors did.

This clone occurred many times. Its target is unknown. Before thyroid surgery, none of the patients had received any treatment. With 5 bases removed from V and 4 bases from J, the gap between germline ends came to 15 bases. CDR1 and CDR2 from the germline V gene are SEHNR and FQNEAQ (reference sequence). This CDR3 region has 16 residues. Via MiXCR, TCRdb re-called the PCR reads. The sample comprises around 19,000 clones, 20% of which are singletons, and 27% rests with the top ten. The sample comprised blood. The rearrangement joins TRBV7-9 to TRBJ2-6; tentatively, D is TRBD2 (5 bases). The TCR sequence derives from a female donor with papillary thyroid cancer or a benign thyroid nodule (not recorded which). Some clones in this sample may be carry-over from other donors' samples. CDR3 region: CASSPGSWTGANVLTF. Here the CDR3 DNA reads TGTGCCAGCAGCCCGGGGAGTTGGACCGGGGCCAACGTCCTGACTTTC.